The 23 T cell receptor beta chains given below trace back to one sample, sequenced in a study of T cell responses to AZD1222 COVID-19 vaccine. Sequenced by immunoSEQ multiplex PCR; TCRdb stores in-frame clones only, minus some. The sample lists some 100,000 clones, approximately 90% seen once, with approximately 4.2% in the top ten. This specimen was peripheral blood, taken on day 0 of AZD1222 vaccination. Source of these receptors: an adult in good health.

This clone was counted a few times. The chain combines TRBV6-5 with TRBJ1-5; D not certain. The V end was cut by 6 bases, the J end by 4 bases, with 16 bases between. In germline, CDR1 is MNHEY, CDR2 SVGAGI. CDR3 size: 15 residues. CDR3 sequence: CASRSSRWANQPQHF. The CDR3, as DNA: TGTGCCAGCAGGTCATCTAGGTGGGCGAATCAGCCCCAGCATTTT.

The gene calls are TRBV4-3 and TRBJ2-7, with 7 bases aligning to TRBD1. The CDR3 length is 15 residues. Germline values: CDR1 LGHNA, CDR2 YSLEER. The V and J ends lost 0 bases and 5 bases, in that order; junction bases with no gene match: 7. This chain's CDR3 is CASSQDRGGYNEQYF. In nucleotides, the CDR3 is TGCGCCAGCAGCCAAGATAGAGGGGGCTACAACGAGCAGTACTTC.

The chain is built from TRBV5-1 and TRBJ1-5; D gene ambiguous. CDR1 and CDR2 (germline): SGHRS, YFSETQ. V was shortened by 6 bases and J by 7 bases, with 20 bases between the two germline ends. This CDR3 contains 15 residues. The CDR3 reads CASTPLDPSKQPQHF. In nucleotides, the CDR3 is TGCGCCAGCACCCCACTAGACCCCTCGAAGCAGCCCCAGCATTTT.

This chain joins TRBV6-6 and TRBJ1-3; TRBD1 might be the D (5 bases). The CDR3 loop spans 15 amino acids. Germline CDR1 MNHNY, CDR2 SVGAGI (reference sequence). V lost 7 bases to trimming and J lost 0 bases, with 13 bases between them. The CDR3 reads CASTSTGISGNTIYF. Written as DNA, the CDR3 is TGTGCCAGCACCTCCACAGGAATCTCTGGAAACACCATATATTTT.

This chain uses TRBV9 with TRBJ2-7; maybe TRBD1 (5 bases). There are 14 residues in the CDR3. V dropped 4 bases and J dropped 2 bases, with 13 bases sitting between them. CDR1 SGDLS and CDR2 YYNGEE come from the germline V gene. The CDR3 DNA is TGTGCCAGCAGCCCCAACCGACAGCCCTACGAGCAGTACTTC. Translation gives CASSPNRQPYEQYF.

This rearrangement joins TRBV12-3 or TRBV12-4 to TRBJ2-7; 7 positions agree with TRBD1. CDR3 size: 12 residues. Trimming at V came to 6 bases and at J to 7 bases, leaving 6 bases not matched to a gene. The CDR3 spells CASRTGLREQYF. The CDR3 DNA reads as TGTGCCAGCAGGACAGGGCTAAGGGAGCAGTACTTC.

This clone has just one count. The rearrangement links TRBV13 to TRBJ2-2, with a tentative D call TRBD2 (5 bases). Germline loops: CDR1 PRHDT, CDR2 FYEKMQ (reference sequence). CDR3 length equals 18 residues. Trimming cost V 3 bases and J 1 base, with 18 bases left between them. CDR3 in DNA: TGTGCCAGCAGCTTTAGGAACTTCCGGGATTTGAACACCGGGGAGCTGTTTTTT. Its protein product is CASSFRNFRDLNTGELFF.

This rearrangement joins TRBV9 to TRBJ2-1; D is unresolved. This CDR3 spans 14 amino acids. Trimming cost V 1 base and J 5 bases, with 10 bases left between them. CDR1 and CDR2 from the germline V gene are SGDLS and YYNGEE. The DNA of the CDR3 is TGTGCCAGCAGCGTATCAGGAACTGACAATGAGCAGTTCTTC. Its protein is CASSVSGTDNEQFF.

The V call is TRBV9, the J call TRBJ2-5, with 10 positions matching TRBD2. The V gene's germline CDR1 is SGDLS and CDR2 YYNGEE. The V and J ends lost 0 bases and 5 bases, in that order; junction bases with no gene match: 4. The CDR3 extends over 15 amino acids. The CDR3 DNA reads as TGTGCCAGCAGCGTAGGGCCTAGCGGGGGCGAGACCCAGTACTTC. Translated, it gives CASSVGPSGGETQYF. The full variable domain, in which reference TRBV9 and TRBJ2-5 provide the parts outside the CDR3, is DSGVTQTPKHLITATGQRVTLRCSPRSGDLSVYWYQQSLDQGLQFLIQYYNGEERAKGNILERFSAQQFPDLHSELNLSSLELGDSALYFCASSVGPSGGETQYFGPGTRLLVL.

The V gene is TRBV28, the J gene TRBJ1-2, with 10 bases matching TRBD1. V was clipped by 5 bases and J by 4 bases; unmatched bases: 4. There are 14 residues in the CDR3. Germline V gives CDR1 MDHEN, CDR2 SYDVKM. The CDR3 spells CASSQDRGTYGYTF. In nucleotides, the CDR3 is TGTGCCAGCAGTCAGGACAGGGGGACCTATGGCTACACCTTC.

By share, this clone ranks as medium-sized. The CDR3 protein is CASSEIALGGINSPLHF. The CDR3 DNA reads TGTGCCAGCAGTGAAATAGCCCTCGGAGGGATTAATTCACCCCTCCACTTT. The chain couples TRBV2 to TRBJ1-6, with D uncertain. Trimming pared 2 bases from V and 6 bases from J, leaving 17 bases between. The CDR3 totals 17 residues. Germline values: CDR1 SNHLY, CDR2 FYNNEI.

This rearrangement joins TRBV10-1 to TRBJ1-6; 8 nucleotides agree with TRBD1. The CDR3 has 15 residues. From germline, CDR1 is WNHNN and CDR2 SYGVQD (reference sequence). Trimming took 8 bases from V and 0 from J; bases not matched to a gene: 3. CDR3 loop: CASRDRSSYNSPLHF. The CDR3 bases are TGCGCCAGCCGGGACAGGAGCTCCTATAATTCACCCCTCCACTTT.

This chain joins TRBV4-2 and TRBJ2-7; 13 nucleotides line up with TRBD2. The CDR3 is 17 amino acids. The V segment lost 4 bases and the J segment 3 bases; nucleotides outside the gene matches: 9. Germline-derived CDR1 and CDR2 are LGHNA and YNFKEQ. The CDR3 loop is CASSPSSGTSGDYEQYF. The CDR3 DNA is TGTGCCAGCAGCCCATCTTCCGGGACTAGCGGGGACTACGAGCAGTACTTC.

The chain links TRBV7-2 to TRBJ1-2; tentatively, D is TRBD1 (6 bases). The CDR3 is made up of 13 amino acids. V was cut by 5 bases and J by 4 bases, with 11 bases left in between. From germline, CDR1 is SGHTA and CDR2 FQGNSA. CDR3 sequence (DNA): TGTGCCAGCAGCACCGGGGGCCGCTATGGCTACACCTTC. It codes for CASSTGGRYGYTF.

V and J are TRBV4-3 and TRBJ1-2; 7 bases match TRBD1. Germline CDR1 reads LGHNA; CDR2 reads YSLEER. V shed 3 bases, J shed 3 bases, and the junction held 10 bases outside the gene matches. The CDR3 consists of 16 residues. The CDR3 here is CASSHQRQGVYYGYTF. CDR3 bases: TGCGCCAGCAGCCATCAACGACAGGGTGTTTACTATGGCTACACCTTC.

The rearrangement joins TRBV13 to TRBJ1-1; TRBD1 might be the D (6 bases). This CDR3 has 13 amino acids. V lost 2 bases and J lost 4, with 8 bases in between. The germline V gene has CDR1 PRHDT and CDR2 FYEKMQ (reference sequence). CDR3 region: CASSLQGITEAFF. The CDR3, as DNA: TGTGCCAGCAGCTTACAGGGGATCACTGAAGCTTTCTTT.

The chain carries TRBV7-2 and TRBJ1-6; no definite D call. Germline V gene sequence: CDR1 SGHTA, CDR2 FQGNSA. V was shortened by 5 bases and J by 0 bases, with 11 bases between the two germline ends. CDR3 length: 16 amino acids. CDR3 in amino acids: CASSHQPRSYNSPLHF. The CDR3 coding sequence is TGTGCCAGCAGCCATCAGCCCCGCTCCTATAATTCACCCCTCCACTTT.

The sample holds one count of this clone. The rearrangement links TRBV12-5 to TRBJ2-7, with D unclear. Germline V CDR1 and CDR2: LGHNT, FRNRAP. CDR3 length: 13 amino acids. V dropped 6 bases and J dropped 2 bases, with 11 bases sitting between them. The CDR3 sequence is CASGADTAYEQYF. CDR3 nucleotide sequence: TGTGCTAGTGGCGCAGACACAGCCTACGAGCAGTACTTC.

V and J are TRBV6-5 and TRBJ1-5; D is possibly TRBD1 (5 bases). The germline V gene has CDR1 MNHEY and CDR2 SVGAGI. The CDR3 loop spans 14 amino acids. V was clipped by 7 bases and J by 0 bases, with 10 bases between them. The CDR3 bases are TGTGCCAGCACGCGGGACCATAGCAATCAGCCCCAGCATTTT. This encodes CASTRDHSNQPQHF.

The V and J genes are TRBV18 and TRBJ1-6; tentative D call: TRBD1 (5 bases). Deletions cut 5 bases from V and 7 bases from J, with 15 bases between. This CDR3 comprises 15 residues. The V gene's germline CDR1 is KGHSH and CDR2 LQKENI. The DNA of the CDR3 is TGTGCCAGCTCAATCGACGGGGGGGAAAATTCACCCCTCCACTTT. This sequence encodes CASSIDGGENSPLHF. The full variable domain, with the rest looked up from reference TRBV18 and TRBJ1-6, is NAGVMQNPRHLVRRRGQEARLRCSPMKGHSHVYWYRQLPEEGLKFMVYLQKENIIDESGMPKERFSAEFPKEGPSILRIQQVVRGDSAAYFCASSIDGGENSPLHFGNGTRLTVT.

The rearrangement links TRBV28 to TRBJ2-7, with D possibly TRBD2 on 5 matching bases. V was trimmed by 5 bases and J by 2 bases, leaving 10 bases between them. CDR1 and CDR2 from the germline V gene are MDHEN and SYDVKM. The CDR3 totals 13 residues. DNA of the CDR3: TGTGCCAGCAGTACCCGCGGGCCCTACGAGCAGTACTTC. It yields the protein CASSTRGPYEQYF. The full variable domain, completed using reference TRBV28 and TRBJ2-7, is DVKVTQSSRYLVKRTGEKVFLECVQDMDHENMFWYRQDPGLGLRLIYFSYDVKMKEKGDIPEGYSVSREKKERFSLILESASTNQTSMYLCASSTRGPYEQYFGPGTRLTVT.

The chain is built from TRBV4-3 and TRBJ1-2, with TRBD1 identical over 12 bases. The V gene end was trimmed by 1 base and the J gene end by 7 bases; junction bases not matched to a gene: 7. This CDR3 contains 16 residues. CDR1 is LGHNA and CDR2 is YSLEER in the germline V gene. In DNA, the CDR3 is TGCGCCAGCAGCCAAGGGGGACAGGGGGCCCCGAGTGGCTACACCTTC. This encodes CASSQGGQGAPSGYTF.

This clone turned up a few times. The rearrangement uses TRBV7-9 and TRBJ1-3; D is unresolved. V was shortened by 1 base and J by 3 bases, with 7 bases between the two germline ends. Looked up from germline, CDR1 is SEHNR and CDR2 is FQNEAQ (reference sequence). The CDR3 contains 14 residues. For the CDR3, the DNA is TGTGCCAGCAGCTTAGACCCAGGTGGAAACACCATATATTTT. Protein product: CASSLDPGGNTIYF.